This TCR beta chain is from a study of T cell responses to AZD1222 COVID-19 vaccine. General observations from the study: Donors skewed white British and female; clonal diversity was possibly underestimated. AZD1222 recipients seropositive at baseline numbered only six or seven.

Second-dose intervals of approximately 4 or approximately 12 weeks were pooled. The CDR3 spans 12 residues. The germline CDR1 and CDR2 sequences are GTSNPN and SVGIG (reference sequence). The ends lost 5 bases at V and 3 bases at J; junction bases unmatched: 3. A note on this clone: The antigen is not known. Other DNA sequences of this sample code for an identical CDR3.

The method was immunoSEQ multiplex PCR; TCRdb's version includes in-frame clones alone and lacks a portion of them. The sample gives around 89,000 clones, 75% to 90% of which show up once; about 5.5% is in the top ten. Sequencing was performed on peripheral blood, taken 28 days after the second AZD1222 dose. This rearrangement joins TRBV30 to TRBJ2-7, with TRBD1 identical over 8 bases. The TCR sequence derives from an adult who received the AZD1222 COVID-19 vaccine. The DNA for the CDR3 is TGTGCCTGGGGGACAGGTAACTACGAGCAGTACTTC. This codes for CAWGTGNYEQYF.